This TCR beta chain was sequenced for a study of T cells after posttransplantation cyclophosphamide. There are 13 residues in the CDR3. V lost 7 bases to trimming and J lost 1 base; unmatched junction nucleotides: 4. CDR1 is SQVTM and CDR2 is ANQGSEA in the germline V gene. General study points: Later blood repertoires were often dominated by clones from the donor CD8+ memory compartment.

The table came from immunoSEQ multiplex PCR; TCRdb's copy has only in-frame clones and leaves some out. The sample has 41,000 or so clones, none seen only once; the top ten hold roughly 6.4%. The sample holds many counts of this clone. Its cognate antigen is unknown. The sample comprised PBMCs. This clonotype was obtained from a man under 40 in good health and a related stem cell transplant donor. The chain links TRBV29-1 to TRBJ1-1, with 9 bases fitting TRBD1. In DNA, the CDR3 is TGCAGCGCCCGGGACAGGGCGAACACTGAAGCTTTCTTT. Protein sequence: CSARDRANTEAFF.